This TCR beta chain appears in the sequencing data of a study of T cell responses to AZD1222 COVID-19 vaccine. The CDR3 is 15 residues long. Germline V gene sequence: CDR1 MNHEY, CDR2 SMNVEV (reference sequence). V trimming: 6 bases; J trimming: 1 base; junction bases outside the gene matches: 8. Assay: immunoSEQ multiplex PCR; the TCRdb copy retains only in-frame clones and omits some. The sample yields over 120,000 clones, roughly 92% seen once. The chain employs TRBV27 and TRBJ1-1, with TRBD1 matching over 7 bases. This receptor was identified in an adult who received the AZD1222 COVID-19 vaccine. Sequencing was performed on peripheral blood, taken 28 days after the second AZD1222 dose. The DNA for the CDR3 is TGTGCCAGCAGGCCTCGGGCAGGGGGGAACACTGAAGCTTTCTTT. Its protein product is CASRPRAGGNTEAFF.